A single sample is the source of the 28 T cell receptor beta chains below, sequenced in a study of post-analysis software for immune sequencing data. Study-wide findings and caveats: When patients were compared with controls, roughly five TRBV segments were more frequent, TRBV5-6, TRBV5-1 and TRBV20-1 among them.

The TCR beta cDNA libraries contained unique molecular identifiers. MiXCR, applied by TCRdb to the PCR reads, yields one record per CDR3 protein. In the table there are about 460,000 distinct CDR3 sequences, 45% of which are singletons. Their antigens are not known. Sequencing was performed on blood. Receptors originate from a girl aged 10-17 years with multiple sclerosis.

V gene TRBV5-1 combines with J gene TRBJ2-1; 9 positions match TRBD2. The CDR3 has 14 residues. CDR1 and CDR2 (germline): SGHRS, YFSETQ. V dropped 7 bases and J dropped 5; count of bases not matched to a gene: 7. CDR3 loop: CASRTSGPNNEQFF. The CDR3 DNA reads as TGCGCCAGCCGTACTAGCGGGCCTAACAATGAGCAGTTCTTC.

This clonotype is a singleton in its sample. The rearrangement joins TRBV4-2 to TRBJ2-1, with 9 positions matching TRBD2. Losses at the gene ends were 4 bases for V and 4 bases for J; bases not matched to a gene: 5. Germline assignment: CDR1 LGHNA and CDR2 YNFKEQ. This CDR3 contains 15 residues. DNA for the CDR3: TGTGCCAGCAGCCGTTCTAGCGGGGAGTACAATGAGCAGTTCTTC. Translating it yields CASSRSSGEYNEQFF.

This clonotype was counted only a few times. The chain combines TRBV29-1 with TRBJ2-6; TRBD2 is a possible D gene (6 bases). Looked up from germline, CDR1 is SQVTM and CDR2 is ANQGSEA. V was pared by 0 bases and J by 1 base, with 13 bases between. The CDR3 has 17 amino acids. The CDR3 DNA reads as TGCAGCGTTGAAGAAAGGGGACTTAAGTCTGGGGCCAACGTCCTGACTTTC. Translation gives CSVEERGLKSGANVLTF.

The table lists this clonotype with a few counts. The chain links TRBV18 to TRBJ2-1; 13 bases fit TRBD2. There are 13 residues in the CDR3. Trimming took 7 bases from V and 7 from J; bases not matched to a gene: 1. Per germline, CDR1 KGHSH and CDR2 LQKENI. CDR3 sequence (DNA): TGTGCCAGCTGGACTAGCGGGAGTAATGAGCAGTTCTTC. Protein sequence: CASWTSGSNEQFF.

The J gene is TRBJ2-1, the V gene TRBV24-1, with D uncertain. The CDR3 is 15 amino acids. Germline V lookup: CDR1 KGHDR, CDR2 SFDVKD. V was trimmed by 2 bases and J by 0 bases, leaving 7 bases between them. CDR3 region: CATSDWGNSYNEQFF. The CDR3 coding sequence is TGTGCCACCAGTGATTGGGGTAACTCCTACAATGAGCAGTTCTTC.

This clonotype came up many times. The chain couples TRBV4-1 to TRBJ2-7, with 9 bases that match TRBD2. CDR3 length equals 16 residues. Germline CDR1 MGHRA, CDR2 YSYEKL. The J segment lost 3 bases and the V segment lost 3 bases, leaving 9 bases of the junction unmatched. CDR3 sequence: CASSQDPGTSFYEQYF. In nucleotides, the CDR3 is TGCGCCAGCAGCCAGGACCCCGGGACTAGCTTCTACGAGCAGTACTTC.

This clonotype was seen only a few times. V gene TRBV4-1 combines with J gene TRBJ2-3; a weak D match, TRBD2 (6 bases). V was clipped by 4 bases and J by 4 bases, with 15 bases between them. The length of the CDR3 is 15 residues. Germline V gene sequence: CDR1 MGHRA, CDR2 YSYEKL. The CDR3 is CASSPGLTVPDTQYF. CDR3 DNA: TGCGCCAGCAGCCCGGGACTGACAGTCCCAGATACGCAGTATTTT.

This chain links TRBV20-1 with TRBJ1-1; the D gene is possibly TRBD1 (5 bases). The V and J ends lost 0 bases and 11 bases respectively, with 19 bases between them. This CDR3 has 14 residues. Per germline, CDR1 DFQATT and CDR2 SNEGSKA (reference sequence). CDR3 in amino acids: CSAREGAGTQEAFF. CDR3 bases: TGCAGTGCTAGAGAGGGAGCCGGGACGCAAGAGGCTTTCTTT.

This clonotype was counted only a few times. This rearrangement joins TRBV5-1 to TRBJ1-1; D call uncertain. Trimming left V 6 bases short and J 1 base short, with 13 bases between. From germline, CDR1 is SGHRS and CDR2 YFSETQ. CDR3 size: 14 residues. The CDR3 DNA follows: TGCGCCAGCACCCTAGACACAGCGAACACTGAAGCTTTCTTT. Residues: CASTLDTANTEAFF.

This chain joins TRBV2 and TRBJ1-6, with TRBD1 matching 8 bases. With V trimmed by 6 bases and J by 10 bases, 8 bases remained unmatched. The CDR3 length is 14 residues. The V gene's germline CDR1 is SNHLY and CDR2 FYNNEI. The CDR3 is CASRVQGARSPLHF. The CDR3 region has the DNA TGTGCCAGCAGGGTCCAGGGGGCGCGCTCACCCCTCCACTTT.

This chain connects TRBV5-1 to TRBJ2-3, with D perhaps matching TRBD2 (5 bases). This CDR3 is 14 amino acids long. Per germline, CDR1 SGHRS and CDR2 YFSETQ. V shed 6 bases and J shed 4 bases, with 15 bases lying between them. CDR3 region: CASTGGLPADTQYF. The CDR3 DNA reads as TGCGCCAGCACAGGAGGTCTGCCGGCAGATACGCAGTATTTT.

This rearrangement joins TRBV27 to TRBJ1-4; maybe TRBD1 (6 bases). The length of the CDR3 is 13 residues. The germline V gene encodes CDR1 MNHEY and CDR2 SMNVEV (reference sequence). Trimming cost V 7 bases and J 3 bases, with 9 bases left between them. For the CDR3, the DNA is TGTGCCAGCACGGACAGACCTAATGAAAAACTGTTTTTT. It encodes CASTDRPNEKLFF. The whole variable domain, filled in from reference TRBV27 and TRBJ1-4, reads EAQVTQNPRYLITVTGKKLTVTCSQNMNHEYMSWYRQDPGLGLRQIYYSMNVEVTDKGDVPEGYKVSRKEKRNFPLILESPSPNQTSLYFCASTDRPNEKLFFGSGTQLSVL.

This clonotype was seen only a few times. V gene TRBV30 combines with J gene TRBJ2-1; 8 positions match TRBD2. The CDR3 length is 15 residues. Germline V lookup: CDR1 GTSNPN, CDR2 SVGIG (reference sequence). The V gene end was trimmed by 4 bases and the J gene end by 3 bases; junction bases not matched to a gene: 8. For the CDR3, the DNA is TGTGCCTGGAATAACGGGAGGGTTTTCTACAATGAGCAGTTCTTC. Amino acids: CAWNNGRVFYNEQFF.

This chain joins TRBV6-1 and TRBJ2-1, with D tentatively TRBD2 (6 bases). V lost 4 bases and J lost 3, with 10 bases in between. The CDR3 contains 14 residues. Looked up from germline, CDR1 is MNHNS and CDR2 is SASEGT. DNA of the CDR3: TGTGCCAGCAGTGGGGGGGAGTTCTACAATGAGCAGTTCTTC. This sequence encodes CASSGGEFYNEQFF.

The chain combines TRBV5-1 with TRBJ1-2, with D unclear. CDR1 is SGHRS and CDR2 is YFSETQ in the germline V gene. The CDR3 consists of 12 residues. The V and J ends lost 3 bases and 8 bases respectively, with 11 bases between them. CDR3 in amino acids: CASSSDLEGYTF. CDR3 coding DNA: TGCGCCAGCAGCTCCGATCTGGAGGGCTACACCTTC. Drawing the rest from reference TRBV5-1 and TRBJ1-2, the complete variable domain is KAGVTQTPRYLIKTRGQQVTLSCSPISGHRSVSWYQQTPGQGLQFLFEYFSETQRNKGNFPGRFSGRQFSNSRSEMNVSTLELGDSALYLCASSSDLEGYTFGSGTRLTVV.

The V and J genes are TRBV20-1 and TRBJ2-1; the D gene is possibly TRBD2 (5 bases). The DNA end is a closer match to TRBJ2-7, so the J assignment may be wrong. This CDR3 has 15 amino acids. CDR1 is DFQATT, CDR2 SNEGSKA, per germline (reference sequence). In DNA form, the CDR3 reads TGCAGTGCTAGAGAAACGGGGAGCTCCTACAATGAGCAGTACTTC. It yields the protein CSARETGSSYNEQYF.

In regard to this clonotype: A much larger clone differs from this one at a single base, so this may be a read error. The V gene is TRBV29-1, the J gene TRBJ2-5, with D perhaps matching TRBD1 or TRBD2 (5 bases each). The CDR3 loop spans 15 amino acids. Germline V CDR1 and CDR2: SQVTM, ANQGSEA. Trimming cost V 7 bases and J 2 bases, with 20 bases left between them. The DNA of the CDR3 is TGCAGCGCCGACGGGGCGGTGGTACGACAAGAGACCCAGTACTTC. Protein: CSADGAVVRQETQYF.

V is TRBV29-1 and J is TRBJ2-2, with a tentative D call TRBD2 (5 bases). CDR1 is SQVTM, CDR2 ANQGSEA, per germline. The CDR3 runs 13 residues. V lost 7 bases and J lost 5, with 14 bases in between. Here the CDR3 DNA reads TGCAGCGCCGGACCCCGGGGTACCGGGGAGCTGTTTTTT. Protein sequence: CSAGPRGTGELFF.

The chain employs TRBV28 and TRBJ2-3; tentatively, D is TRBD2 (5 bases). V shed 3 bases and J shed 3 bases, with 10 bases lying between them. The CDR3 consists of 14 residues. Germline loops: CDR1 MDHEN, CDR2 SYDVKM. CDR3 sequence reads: CASSFTSITDTQYF. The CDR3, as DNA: TGTGCCAGCAGTTTTACTAGTATAACAGATACGCAGTATTTT.

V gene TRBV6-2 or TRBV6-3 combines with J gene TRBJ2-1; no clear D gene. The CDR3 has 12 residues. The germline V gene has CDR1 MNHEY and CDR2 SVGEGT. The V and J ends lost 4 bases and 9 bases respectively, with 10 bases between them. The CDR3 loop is CASSFGKAEQFF. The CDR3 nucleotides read TGTGCCAGCAGTTTTGGGAAAGCTGAGCAGTTCTTC.

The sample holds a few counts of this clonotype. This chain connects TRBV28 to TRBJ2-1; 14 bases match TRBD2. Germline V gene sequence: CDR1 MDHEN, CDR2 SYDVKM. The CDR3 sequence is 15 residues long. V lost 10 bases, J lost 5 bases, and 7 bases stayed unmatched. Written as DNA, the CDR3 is TGTGCCATAGGGACTAGCGGGAGTCTGCACAATGAGCAGTTCTTC. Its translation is CAIGTSGSLHNEQFF.

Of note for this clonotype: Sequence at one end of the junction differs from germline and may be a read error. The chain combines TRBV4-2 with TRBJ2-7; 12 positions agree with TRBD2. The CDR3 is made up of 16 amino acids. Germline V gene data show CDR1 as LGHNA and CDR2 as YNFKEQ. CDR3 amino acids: CAGSLTGTSGYYEQYF. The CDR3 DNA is TGTGCCGGCAGCCTTACCGGGACTAGCGGGTATTACGAGCAGTACTTC.

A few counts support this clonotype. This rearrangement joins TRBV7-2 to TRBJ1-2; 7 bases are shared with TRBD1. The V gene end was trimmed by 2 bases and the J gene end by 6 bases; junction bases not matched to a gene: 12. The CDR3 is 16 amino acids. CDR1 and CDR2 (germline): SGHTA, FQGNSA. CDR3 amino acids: CASSLRSSAGTDGYTF. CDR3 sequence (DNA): TGTGCCAGCAGCTTACGGAGCTCGGCAGGGACAGATGGCTACACCTTC.

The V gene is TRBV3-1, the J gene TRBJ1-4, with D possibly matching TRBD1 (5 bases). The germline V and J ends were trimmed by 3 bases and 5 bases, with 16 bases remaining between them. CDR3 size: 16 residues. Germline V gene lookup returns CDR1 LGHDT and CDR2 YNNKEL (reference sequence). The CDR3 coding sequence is TGTGCCAGCAGCCAGCTCAGGGAGGGGTCGAATGAAAAACTGTTTTTT. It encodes CASSQLREGSNEKLFF.

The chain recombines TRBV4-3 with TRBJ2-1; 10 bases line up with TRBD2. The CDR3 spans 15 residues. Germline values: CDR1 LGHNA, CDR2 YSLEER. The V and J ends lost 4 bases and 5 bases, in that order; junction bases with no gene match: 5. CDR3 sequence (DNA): TGCGCCAGCAGCCGAAGGGGACTAGCGAACAATGAGCAGTTCTTC. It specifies CASSRRGLANNEQFF.

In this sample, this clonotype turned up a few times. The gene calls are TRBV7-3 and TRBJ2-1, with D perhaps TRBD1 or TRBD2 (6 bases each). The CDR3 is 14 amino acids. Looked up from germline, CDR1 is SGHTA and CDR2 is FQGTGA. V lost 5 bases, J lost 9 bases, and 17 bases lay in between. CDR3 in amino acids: CASSPVSGGGEQFF. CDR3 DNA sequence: TGTGCCAGCAGCCCCGTGTCTGGAGGGGGTGAGCAGTTCTTC.

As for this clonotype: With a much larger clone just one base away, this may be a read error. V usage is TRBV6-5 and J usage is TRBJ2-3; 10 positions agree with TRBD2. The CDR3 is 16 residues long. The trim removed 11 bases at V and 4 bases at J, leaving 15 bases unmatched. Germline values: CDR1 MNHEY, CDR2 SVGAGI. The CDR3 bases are TGTGCCGGCTGGGCTAGCGGGAGCTCCGAGGCAGATACGCAGTATTTT. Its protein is CAGWASGSSEADTQYF.

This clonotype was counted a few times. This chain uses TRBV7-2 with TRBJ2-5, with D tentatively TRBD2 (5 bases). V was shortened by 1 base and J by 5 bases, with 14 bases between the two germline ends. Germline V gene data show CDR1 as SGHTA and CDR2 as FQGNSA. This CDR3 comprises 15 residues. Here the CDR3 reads CASSLVAPGGETQYF. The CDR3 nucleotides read TGTGCCAGCAGCTTAGTAGCGCCCGGCGGGGAGACCCAGTACTTC.